This T cell receptor beta chain originates from a study of shared clonotypes between healthy human individuals. As for the study in general: Per donor, three plates held CD4 naive cells, three held CD4 memory, two held CD8 naive and one held CD8 memory.

None of the donors, who were healthy HIV-negative adults, had recently had acute infections or vaccinations. Every donor, a Caucasian adult, lived in Nashville, Tennessee. A CD45RA+ naive subset and a CD45RA-negative memory subset were split from CD4+ cells. CDR1 and CDR2 from the germline V gene are GTSNPN and SVGIG (reference sequence). The ends lost 3 bases at V and 1 base at J; junction bases unmatched: 7. This CDR3 spans 16 amino acids. Assay: immunoSEQ multiplex PCR; the TCRdb copy retains only in-frame clones and omits some. The sample includes about 1 million clones, about 75% seen only once; the top ten take roughly 1.4%.

The gene calls are TRBV30 and TRBJ2-4, with 9 positions matching TRBD2. This TCR was recovered from a man aged 18 to 30 in good health. The sample taken for sequencing was memory CD4+ T cells sorted from blood. As for subset: CD45RA-negative fraction. In DNA form, the CDR3 reads TGTGCCTGGAGGATAGCGGGAGTAGGTGCCAAAAACATTCAGTACTTC. It encodes CAWRIAGVGAKNIQYF.